Sequencing of this TCR beta chain was carried out in a study of blood T cell repertoires in COVID-19. Study as a whole: Acute and convalescent COVID-19 samples came from the United States, Italy and Spain. PBMCs, B-cell-depleted T cells, or T cells were the source of the cDNA or gDNA that made up the material.

Study processing details: Scientists estimated how many nucleated cells there were by amplifying reference gene primers. Using immunoSEQ multiplex PCR, the repertoire was profiled, and TCRdb retains in-frame clones only, with some absent. That table is the source of V, J and clone size, and D and trimming were worked out from the DNA. This repertoire shows just over 150,000 clones, roughly nine tenths found once; its top ten account for around 15%. Per the germline V gene, CDR1 is MNHEY and CDR2 is SVGAGI. With 7 bases clipped from V and 7 bases from J, the junction kept 6 bases outside the gene matches. This CDR3 comprises 13 residues.

Material: peripheral blood. The J gene is TRBJ2-3, the V gene TRBV6-5; the match to TRBD1 covers 9 bases. This clonotype was obtained from a woman aged 40 to 50 with acute or convalescent COVID-19. This CDR3 reads CASTGQGMYTQYF. The CDR3 DNA follows: TGTGCCAGCACGGGACAGGGAATGTATACGCAGTATTTT.